The 17 T cell receptor beta chains reported below all come from one sample, sequenced in a study of shared clonotypes between healthy human individuals. Assay: immunoSEQ multiplex PCR; the TCRdb copy retains only in-frame clones and omits some. The sample consists of 2,500,000 or so clones, 90% to 95% of them appearing once. Sequenced input: naive CD4+ T cells sorted from blood. Subset defined: CD45RA+ positively selected. Source of these receptors: a man between 18 and 29 years old in good health.

This clone was recorded once. The chain combines TRBV19 with TRBJ1-2, with 9 bases that match TRBD1. This CDR3 has 13 residues. CDR1 is LNHDA and CDR2 is SQIVND in the germline V gene (reference sequence). J gave up 4 bases and V 8 bases, and 5 bases lay outside the gene matches. The CDR3 here is CASDDRGAYGYTF. The CDR3 coding sequence is TGTGCCAGTGATGACAGGGGGGCCTATGGCTACACCTTC.

The chain carries TRBV29-1 and TRBJ1-2; D is perhaps TRBD1 (6 bases). Trimming shortened V by 4 bases and J by 10 bases, and 19 bases separated the two germline ends. The CDR3 runs 13 residues. CDR1 SQVTM and CDR2 ANQGSEA come from the germline V gene. The DNA of the CDR3 is TGCAGCGTTGCTACTTGGGGGCGCGGCGACTACACCTTC. Protein: CSVATWGRGDYTF.

This chain connects TRBV7-9 to TRBJ2-1, with D perhaps assigned TRBD1 or TRBD2 (7 bases each). Looked up from germline, CDR1 is SEHNR and CDR2 is FQNEAQ (reference sequence). Between the trimmed V and J ends, which lost 11 bases and 4 bases, there was a span of 18 bases. This CDR3 contains 14 residues. CDR3 region: CALPGGTDYNEQFF. The CDR3 nucleotides are TGTGCCCTTCCCGGGGGGACAGATTACAATGAGCAGTTCTTC.

Note on this clone: Distinct nucleotide sequences in the sample also encode this CDR3. The chain links TRBV18 to TRBJ2-7, with D hard to call. The CDR3 has 12 residues. The V end lost 2 bases, the J end lost 4 bases, and 6 bases lay between the germline ends. Germline V gene sequence: CDR1 KGHSH, CDR2 LQKENI. The CDR3 DNA reads TGTGCCAGCTCACCAATCGGGTACGAGCAGTACTTC. Translating it yields CASSPIGYEQYF.

The chain carries TRBV7-9 and TRBJ2-1; D possibly matches TRBD1 or TRBD2 (5 bases each). Deletions cut 5 bases from V and 8 bases from J, with 16 bases between. This CDR3 has 14 residues. The V gene's germline CDR1 is SEHNR and CDR2 FQNEAQ (reference sequence). For the CDR3, the DNA is TGTGCCAGCAGCCTTGGGGCTAGCAACTATGAGCAGTTCTTC. Translation: CASSLGASNYEQFF.

A single count supports this clone. The genes are TRBV7-2 and TRBJ2-1; TRBD2 aligns across 11 bases. V lost 3 bases, J lost 4 bases, and 8 bases stayed unmatched. The CDR3 consists of 17 residues. Germline V gene data show CDR1 as SGHTA and CDR2 as FQGNSA. The CDR3 DNA is TGTGCCAGCAGCTTGATCCGTAGCGGGAGGGGATACAATGAGCAGTTCTTC. This sequence encodes CASSLIRSGRGYNEQFF. Full variable domain (rest looked up from reference TRBV7-2 and TRBJ2-1): GAGVSQSPSNKVTEKGKDVELRCDPISGHTALYWYRQSLGQGLEFLIYFQGNSAPDKSGLPSDRFSAERTGGSVSTLTIQRTQQEDSAVYLCASSLIRSGRGYNEQFFGPGTRLTVL.

Only one count was recorded for this clone. V is TRBV2 and J is TRBJ1-5; D unclear. There are 15 residues in the CDR3. Germline CDR1 reads SNHLY; CDR2 reads FYNNEI. Trimming stripped 3 bases from V and 0 bases from J, with 9 bases between. In DNA, the CDR3 is TGTGCCAGCAGTGATGCCGGGGTTAGCAATCAGCCCCAGCATTTT. It codes for CASSDAGVSNQPQHF.

The gene calls are TRBV7-9 and TRBJ2-2; D is perhaps TRBD1 (5 bases). V shed 5 bases and J shed 2 bases, with 12 bases lying between them. The germline CDR1 and CDR2 sequences are SEHNR and FQNEAQ (reference sequence). The CDR3 covers 15 residues. The CDR3 nucleotides are TGTGCCAGCAGCGCTATAGACAGAAACACCGGGGAGCTGTTTTTT. Translation: CASSAIDRNTGELFF.

The chain couples TRBV5-1 to TRBJ2-2; D might be TRBD1 or TRBD2, each matching 5 bases. V was pared by 0 bases and J by 4 bases, with 16 bases between. Looked up from germline, CDR1 is SGHRS and CDR2 is YFSETQ. This CDR3 is built from 17 residues. This CDR3 reads CASSLGQGLGTTGELFF. As DNA, the CDR3 is TGCGCCAGCAGCTTGGGGCAGGGCCTAGGGACCACCGGGGAGCTGTTTTTT.

V is TRBV6-5 and J is TRBJ2-1; TRBD1 is a possible D gene (6 bases). Germline lookup yields CDR1 MNHEY and CDR2 SVGAGI. Deletions cut 4 bases from V and 2 bases from J, with 15 bases between. This CDR3 comprises 16 residues. The CDR3 coding sequence is TGTGCCAGCAGTTCCCCCAGGGGCCGAGCCTACAATGAGCAGTTCTTC. Translation: CASSSPRGRAYNEQFF.

V and J are TRBV5-8 and TRBJ2-7; TRBD2 is a possible D gene (7 bases). V was shortened by 4 bases and J by 2 bases, with 10 bases between the two germline ends. Per the germline V gene, CDR1 is SGHTS and CDR2 is YDEGEE. This CDR3 is 13 amino acids long. CDR3 nucleotide sequence: TGTGCCAGCAGCCTCGGGGGGCCCTACGAGCAGTACTTC. This gives the protein CASSLGGPYEQYF. Together with reference TRBV5-8 and TRBJ2-7, the CDR3 gives the full variable domain: EAGVTQSPTHLIKTRGQQATLRCSPISGHTSVYWYQQALGLGLQFLLWYDEGEERNRGNFPPRFSGRQFPNYSSELNVNALELEDSALYLCASSLGGPYEQYFGPGTRLTVT.

V and J are TRBV2 and TRBJ2-7; TRBD1 matches at 7 bases. Germline V gene lookup returns CDR1 SNHLY and CDR2 FYNNEI. Trimming removed 9 bases from V and 3 bases from J; junction bases left unmatched: 5. The length of the CDR3 is 12 residues. CDR3 region: CARGDRLYEQYF. DNA of the CDR3: TGTGCCAGGGGGGACAGACTCTACGAGCAGTACTTC.

This clone was observed a single time. The chain uses TRBV10-3 and TRBJ1-2, with 8 bases aligning to TRBD1. V was pared by 5 bases and J by 4 bases, with 3 bases of the junction left unmatched. Germline V CDR1 and CDR2: ENHRY, SYGVKD. The CDR3 runs 13 residues. The CDR3 DNA is TGTGCCATCAGTACCGGGACAGGCTATGGCTACACCTTC. Translation: CAISTGTGYGYTF.

This chain connects TRBV6-6 to TRBJ1-2; tentative D call: TRBD1 (5 bases). Germline V lookup: CDR1 MNHNY, CDR2 SVGAGI (reference sequence). V lost 4 bases, J lost 5 bases, and 17 bases lay in between. The CDR3 is made up of 15 amino acids. The CDR3, as DNA: TGTGCCAGCAGTTCTGCGAACGGGGGAGGGTATGGCTACACCTTC. Amino acid sequence: CASSSANGGGYGYTF.

This chain joins TRBV18 and TRBJ2-2, with no clear D. The CDR3 length is 15 residues. V dropped 5 bases and J dropped 0 bases, with 10 bases sitting between them. Looked up from germline, CDR1 is KGHSH and CDR2 is LQKENI. CDR3: CASSLSDANTGELFF. CDR3 nucleotide sequence: TGTGCCAGCTCATTATCGGACGCGAACACCGGGGAGCTGTTTTTT.

The chain links TRBV2 to TRBJ2-2, with D perhaps given as TRBD1 or TRBD2 (6 bases each). This CDR3 comprises 14 residues. Trimming took off 3 bases at V and 7 bases at J, with 12 bases between the two ends. CDR1 is SNHLY, CDR2 FYNNEI, per germline. In DNA form, the CDR3 reads TGTGCCAGCAGTGAGTGGGGGGCTGGCGGGGAGCTGTTTTTT. Its protein is CASSEWGAGGELFF.

V and J are TRBV19 and TRBJ1-2; the D is unclear. The V gene's germline CDR1 is LNHDA and CDR2 SQIVND (reference sequence). This CDR3 has 15 amino acids. The germline V and J ends were trimmed by 5 bases and 7 bases, with 20 bases remaining between them. The CDR3 protein is CASSRDLPGVGGYTF. DNA of the CDR3: TGTGCCAGTAGTCGCGACCTACCTGGGGTCGGTGGCTACACCTTC.